Each of the 4 T cell receptor beta chains below was sequenced from the same sample in a study of CD8+ T cells in alopecia areata. Investigators isolated RNA and reverse transcribed it into cDNA to act as the sequencing template. Repertoires were generated with immunoSEQ multiplex PCR, while TCRdb's copy carries only in-frame clones and drops some. The table has over 120,000 clones, roughly three fifths seen once. This sample comprised CD4+ T cells sorted from blood, obtained at week 0. The receptors here all came from a human donor with alopecia areata.

This chain uses TRBV2 with TRBJ1-5; possibly TRBD1 for D (5 bases). This CDR3 is 15 amino acids long. CDR1 SNHLY and CDR2 FYNNEI come from the germline V gene. V dropped 4 bases and J dropped 0 bases, with 10 bases sitting between them. CDR3 amino acids: CASSGTLASNQPQHF. The CDR3 nucleotides are TGTGCCAGCAGTGGGACACTTGCTAGCAATCAGCCCCAGCATTTT.

The chain is built from TRBV7-2 and TRBJ2-1; D is perhaps TRBD2 (6 bases). With 5 bases removed from V and 7 bases from J, the gap between germline ends came to 18 bases. CDR1 is SGHTA and CDR2 is FQGNSA in the germline V gene. CDR3 length: 15 amino acids. The CDR3 protein is CASSHTGTRPNEQFF. DNA for the CDR3: TGTGCCAGCAGCCACACCGGGACTCGACCTAATGAGCAGTTCTTC.

This clone was picked up a small number of times. The chain is built from TRBV10-3 and TRBJ2-1; 7 bases align to TRBD2. The germline V gene encodes CDR1 ENHRY and CDR2 SYGVKD. This CDR3 has 15 residues. The trim removed 6 bases at V and 9 bases at J, leaving 14 bases unmatched. The CDR3 DNA sequence: TGTGCCATCAGAGGCTCTGGCGGGGGTTCTGTTGAGCAGTTCTTC. Translated: CAIRGSGGGSVEQFF.

The V call is TRBV2, the J call TRBJ1-2; TRBD1 matches at 8 bases. The germline gives CDR1 SNHLY, CDR2 FYNNEI. With 6 bases clipped from V and 2 bases from J, the junction kept 11 bases outside the gene matches. CDR3 length: 16 residues. The CDR3 sequence: CASSKGTGTQNYGYTF. Written as DNA, the CDR3 is TGTGCCAGCAGCAAGGGGACAGGAACCCAGAACTATGGCTACACCTTC.